This is a list of T cell receptor beta chains from one sample in a study of early T cells in non-severe SARS-CoV-2 infection. TCRdb fed the 5' RACE reads into MiXCR, producing one record per CDR3 protein. The sample lists approximately 74,000 distinct CDR3 sequences, 11% to 15% seen once, with roughly 9.8% in the top ten. Sequencing was performed on whole blood. The receptors come from an adult who was a healthcare worker with PCR-confirmed SARS-CoV-2 infection or an uninfected control (not recorded which). CDR3s include the opening cysteine and the closing phenylalanine or tryptophan. The order of the fields is J gene, D gene, clone size, V gene, CDR3 DNA, CDR3 protein. D genes are given only for firm matches. A row's size may be missing; if present it is once, few, many or a size class.

j_call: TRBJ2-5
d_call: NA
clone_size: NA
v_call: TRBV29-1
cdr3_nt: TGCAGCGTTGATATCGGTCGAGCCGTGGAGACCCAGTACTTC
cdr3_aa: CSVDIGRAVETQYF

j_call: TRBJ2-7
d_call: TRBD1
clone_size: NA
v_call: TRBV19
cdr3_nt: TGTGCCAGTAGTATCGCCCAGGGGGTCGAGCAGTACTTC
cdr3_aa: CASSIAQGVEQYF

j_call: TRBJ2-7
d_call: NA
clone_size: few
v_call: TRBV10-3
cdr3_nt: TGTGCCATCAGTGGCGCCTACGAGCAGTACTTC
cdr3_aa: CAISGAYEQYF

j_call: TRBJ2-1
d_call: NA
clone_size: NA
v_call: TRBV29-1
cdr3_nt: TGCAGCGTCGCGGAGGGGATGGAGCAGTTCTTC
cdr3_aa: CSVAEGMEQFF

j_call: TRBJ1-2
d_call: TRBD1
clone_size: NA
v_call: TRBV5-1
cdr3_nt: TGCGCCAGCAGCCGCAAAACAGGGGATGATAACTATGGCTACACCTTC
cdr3_aa: CASSRKTGDDNYGYTF

j_call: TRBJ1-2
d_call: NA
clone_size: few
v_call: TRBV7-2
cdr3_nt: TGTGCCAGCAGCTCCGGCCGCTTCCGTGGCTACACCTTC
cdr3_aa: CASSSGRFRGYTF

j_call: TRBJ1-2
d_call: NA
clone_size: NA
v_call: TRBV7-9
cdr3_nt: TGTGCCAGCAGCTTAACGACACCGATGATGGGCTACACCTTC
cdr3_aa: CASSLTTPMMGYTF

j_call: TRBJ2-5
d_call: NA
clone_size: many
v_call: TRBV2
cdr3_nt: TGTGCCAGCACGGTAGCGGAGACCCAGTACTTC
cdr3_aa: CASTVAETQYF

j_call: TRBJ2-3
d_call: NA
clone_size: few
v_call: TRBV29-1
cdr3_nt: TGCAGCGTGGCGATGGTACCGCATACGCAGTATTTT
cdr3_aa: CSVAMVPHTQYF

j_call: TRBJ2-1
d_call: TRBD2
clone_size: many
v_call: TRBV11-3
cdr3_nt: TGTGCCAGCAGCTTAGCTAGCGGGAGCCGTGAGCAGTTCTTC
cdr3_aa: CASSLASGSREQFF

j_call: TRBJ2-5
d_call: TRBD2
clone_size: NA
v_call: TRBV20-1
cdr3_nt: TGCAGTGCCAGGACTAGCGGGGGGGCTGGAGAGACCCAGTACTTC
cdr3_aa: CSARTSGGAGETQYF

j_call: TRBJ1-1
d_call: TRBD1
clone_size: NA
v_call: TRBV7-2
cdr3_nt: TGTGCCAGCAGCTTCAGAACAGGGGTCGTTCAAGCTTTCTTT
cdr3_aa: CASSFRTGVVQAFF

j_call: TRBJ2-7
d_call: NA
clone_size: NA
v_call: TRBV6-2/TRBV6-3
cdr3_nt: TGTGCCAGCAGAGCTGTCTCCTACGAGCAGTACTTC
cdr3_aa: CASRAVSYEQYF

j_call: TRBJ2-2
d_call: TRBD2
clone_size: few
v_call: TRBV5-4
cdr3_nt: TGTGCCAGCAGCTTACCAGCGGGGGTACAGAACACCGGGGAGCTGTTTTTT
cdr3_aa: CASSLPAGVQNTGELFF

j_call: TRBJ2-7
d_call: NA
clone_size: NA
v_call: TRBV6-1
cdr3_nt: TGTGCCAGCCTGAGCGGTCGGCGGTACTTC
cdr3_aa: CASLSGRRYF

j_call: TRBJ1-5
d_call: NA
clone_size: few
v_call: TRBV6-2/TRBV6-3
cdr3_nt: TGTGCCAGCAGTATCACAGGACATAGCAATCAGCCCCAGCATTTT
cdr3_aa: CASSITGHSNQPQHF

j_call: TRBJ2-3
d_call: NA
clone_size: NA
v_call: TRBV30
cdr3_nt: TGTGCCTGCGTGCCTTCTAGCACAGATACGCAGTATTTT
cdr3_aa: CACVPSSTDTQYF

j_call: TRBJ1-1
d_call: NA
clone_size: NA
v_call: TRBV14
cdr3_nt: TGTGCCAGCAGCCTCTCCGCGGGGAAGGGGGCTGAAGCTTTCTTT
cdr3_aa: CASSLSAGKGAEAFF

j_call: TRBJ1-2
d_call: TRBD1
clone_size: few
v_call: TRBV28
cdr3_nt: TGTGCCAGCAGTCTGGGACAGGGAGGAGGCTACACCTTC
cdr3_aa: CASSLGQGGGYTF

j_call: TRBJ2-3
d_call: NA
clone_size: NA
v_call: TRBV14
cdr3_nt: TGTGCCAGCAGCCAAGATCGGACAATCACAGATACGCAGTATTTT
cdr3_aa: CASSQDRTITDTQYF

j_call: TRBJ1-2
d_call: TRBD1
clone_size: NA
v_call: TRBV7-6
cdr3_nt: TGTGCCAGCAGCTTGGGACAGGGGGGTTTTGGCTACACCTTC
cdr3_aa: CASSLGQGGFGYTF

j_call: TRBJ1-2
d_call: NA
clone_size: NA
v_call: TRBV20-1
cdr3_nt: TGCAGTGCTAGCGATCCCCGGACATTTAACTATGGCTACACCTTC
cdr3_aa: CSASDPRTFNYGYTF